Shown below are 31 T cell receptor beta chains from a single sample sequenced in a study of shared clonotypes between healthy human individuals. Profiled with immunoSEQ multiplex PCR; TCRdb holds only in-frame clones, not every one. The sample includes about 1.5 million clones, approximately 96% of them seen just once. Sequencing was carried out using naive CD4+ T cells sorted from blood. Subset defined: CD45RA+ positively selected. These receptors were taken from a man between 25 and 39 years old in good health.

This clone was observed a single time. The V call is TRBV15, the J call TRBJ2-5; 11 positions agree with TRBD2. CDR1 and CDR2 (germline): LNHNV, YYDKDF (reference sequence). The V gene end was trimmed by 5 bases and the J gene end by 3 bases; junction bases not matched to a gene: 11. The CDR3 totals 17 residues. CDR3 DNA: TGTGCCACCAGCGGGCCTAGCGGGAGGCTGATGGAAGAGACCCAGTACTTC. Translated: CATSGPSGRLMEETQYF.

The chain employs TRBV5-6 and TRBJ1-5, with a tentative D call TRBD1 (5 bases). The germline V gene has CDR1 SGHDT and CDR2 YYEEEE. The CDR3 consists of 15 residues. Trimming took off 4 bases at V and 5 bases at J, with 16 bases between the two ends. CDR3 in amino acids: CASSTRGFFDQPQHF. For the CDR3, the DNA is TGTGCCAGCAGCACTCGGGGGTTTTTTGATCAGCCCCAGCATTTT.

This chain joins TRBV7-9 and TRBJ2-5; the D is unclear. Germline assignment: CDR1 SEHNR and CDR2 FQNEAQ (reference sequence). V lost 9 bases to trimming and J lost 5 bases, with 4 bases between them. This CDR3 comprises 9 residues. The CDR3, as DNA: TGTGCCAGACGGGAGACCCAGTACTTC. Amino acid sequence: CARRETQYF.

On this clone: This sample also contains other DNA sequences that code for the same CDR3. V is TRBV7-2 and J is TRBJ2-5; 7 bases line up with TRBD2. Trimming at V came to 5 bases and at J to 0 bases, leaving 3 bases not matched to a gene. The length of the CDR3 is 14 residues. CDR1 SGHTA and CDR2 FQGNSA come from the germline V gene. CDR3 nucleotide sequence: TGTGCCAGCAGCCTGGGAGGGTACCAAGAGACCCAGTACTTC. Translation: CASSLGGYQETQYF.

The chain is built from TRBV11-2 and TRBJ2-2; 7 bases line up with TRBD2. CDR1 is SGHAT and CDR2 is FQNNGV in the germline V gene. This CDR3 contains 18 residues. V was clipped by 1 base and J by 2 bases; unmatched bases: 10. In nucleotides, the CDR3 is TGTGCCAGCAGCTTAGGGTGGGGCCAGCGGGGTAACACCGGGGAGCTGTTTTTT. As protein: CASSLGWGQRGNTGELFF.

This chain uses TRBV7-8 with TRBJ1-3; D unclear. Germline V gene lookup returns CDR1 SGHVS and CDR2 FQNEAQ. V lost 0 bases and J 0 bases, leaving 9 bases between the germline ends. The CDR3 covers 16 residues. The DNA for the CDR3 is TGTGCCAGCAGCTTAGCGGGCCAGCCCTCTGGAAACACCATATATTTT. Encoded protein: CASSLAGQPSGNTIYF.

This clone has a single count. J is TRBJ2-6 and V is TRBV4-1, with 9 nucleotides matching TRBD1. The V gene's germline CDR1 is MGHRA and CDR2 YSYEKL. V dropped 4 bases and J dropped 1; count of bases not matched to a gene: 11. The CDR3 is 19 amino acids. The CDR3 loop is CASSLVSGQGVSGANVLTF. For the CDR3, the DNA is TGCGCCAGCAGCCTTGTCTCGGGACAGGGTGTTTCTGGGGCCAACGTCCTGACTTTC.

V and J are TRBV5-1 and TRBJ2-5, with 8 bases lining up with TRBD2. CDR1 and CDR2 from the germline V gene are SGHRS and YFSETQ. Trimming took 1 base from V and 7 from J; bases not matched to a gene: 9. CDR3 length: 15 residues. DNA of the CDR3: TGCGCCAGCAGCTTGAGTGGACTAGCCTCTGCGACCCAGTACTTC. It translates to CASSLSGLASATQYF.

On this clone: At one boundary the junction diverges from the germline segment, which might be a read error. DNA for the CDR3: TGTGCTAGCAGCCCGGGGACTAGTGGGACCTACGAGCAGTACTTC. It encodes CASSPGTSGTYEQYF. V gene TRBV7-7 combines with J gene TRBJ2-7, with 8 positions matching TRBD2. Germline V CDR1 and CDR2: SSHAT, FNYEAQ (reference sequence). This CDR3 comprises 15 residues.

In nucleotides, the CDR3 is TGTGCCAGCAGTTTACTAGCGGGAGGTTACTACGAGCAGTACTTC. Amino acids: CASSLLAGGYYEQYF. The chain has TRBV27 and TRBJ2-7, with 11 bases lining up with TRBD2. This CDR3 has 15 residues. J lost 3 bases, V lost 2 bases, and 3 bases had no gene match. Germline assignment: CDR1 MNHEY and CDR2 SMNVEV (reference sequence).

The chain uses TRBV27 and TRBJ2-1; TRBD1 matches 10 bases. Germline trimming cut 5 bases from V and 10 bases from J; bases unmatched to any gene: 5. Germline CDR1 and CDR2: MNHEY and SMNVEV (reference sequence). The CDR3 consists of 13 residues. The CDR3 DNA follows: TGTGCCAGCAGTCCGACAGGGGGCGTCGAGCAGTTCTTC. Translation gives CASSPTGGVEQFF.

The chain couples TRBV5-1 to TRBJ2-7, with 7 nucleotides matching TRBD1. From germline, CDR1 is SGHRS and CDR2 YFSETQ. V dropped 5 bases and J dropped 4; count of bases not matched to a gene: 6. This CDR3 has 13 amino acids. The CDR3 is CASSIGGGYEQYF. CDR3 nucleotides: TGCGCCAGCAGTATAGGGGGCGGGTACGAGCAGTACTTC.

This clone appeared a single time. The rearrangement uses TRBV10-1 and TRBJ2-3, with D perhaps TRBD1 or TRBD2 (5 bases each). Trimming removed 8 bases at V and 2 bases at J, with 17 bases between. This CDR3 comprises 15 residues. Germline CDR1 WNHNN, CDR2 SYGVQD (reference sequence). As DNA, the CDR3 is TGCGCCAGCCGCGAGGGGCCCGCGCCCACAGATACGCAGTATTTT. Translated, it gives CASREGPAPTDTQYF.

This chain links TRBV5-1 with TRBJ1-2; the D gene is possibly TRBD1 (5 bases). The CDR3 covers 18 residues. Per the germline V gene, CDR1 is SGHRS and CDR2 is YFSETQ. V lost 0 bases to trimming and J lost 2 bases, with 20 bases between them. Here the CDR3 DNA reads TGCGCCAGCAGCTTGGGTCGGGACCTCCCGGACTCGAACTATGGCTACACCTTC. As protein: CASSLGRDLPDSNYGYTF. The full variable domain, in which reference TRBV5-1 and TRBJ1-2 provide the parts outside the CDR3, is KAGVTQTPRYLIKTRGQQVTLSCSPISGHRSVSWYQQTPGQGLQFLFEYFSETQRNKGNFPGRFSGRQFSNSRSEMNVSTLELGDSALYLCASSLGRDLPDSNYGYTFGSGTRLTVV.

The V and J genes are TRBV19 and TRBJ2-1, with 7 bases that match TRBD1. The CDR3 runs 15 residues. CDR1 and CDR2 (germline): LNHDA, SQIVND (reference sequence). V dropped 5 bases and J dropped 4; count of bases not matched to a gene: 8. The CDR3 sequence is CASSQRQGWYNEQFF. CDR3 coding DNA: TGTGCCAGTAGTCAACGACAGGGTTGGTACAATGAGCAGTTCTTC.

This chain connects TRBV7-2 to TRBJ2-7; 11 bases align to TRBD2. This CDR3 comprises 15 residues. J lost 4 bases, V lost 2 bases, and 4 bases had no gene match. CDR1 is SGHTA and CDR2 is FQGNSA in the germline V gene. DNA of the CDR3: TGTGCCAGCAGCTTACTAGCGGGAGGAGCATACGAGCAGTACTTC. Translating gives CASSLLAGGAYEQYF.

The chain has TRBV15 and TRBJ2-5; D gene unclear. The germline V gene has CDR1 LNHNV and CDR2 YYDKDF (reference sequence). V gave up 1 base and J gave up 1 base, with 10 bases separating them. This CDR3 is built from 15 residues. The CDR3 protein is CATSRVDWFQETQYF. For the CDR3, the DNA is TGTGCCACCAGCAGAGTGGATTGGTTCCAAGAGACCCAGTACTTC.

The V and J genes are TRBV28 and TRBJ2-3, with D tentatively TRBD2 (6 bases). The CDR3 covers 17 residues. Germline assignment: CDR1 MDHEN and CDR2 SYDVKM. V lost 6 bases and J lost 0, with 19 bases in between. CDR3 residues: CASSSRTNFASTDTQYF. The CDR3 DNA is TGTGCCAGCAGCTCTCGGACTAACTTCGCGAGCACAGATACGCAGTATTTT.

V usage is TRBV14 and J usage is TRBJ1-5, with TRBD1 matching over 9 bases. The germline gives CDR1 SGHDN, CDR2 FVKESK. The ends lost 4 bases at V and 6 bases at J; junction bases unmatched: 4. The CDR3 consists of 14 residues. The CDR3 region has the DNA TGTGCCAGCAGCCTCACAGGGGGCGGTCAGCCCCAGCATTTT. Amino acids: CASSLTGGGQPQHF.

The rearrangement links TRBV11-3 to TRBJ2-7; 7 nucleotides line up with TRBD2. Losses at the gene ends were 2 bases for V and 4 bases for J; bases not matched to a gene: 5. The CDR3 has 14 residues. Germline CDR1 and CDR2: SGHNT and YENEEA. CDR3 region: CASSLSGIRYEQYF. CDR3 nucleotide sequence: TGTGCCAGCAGCTTAAGCGGGATCCGATACGAGCAGTACTTC.

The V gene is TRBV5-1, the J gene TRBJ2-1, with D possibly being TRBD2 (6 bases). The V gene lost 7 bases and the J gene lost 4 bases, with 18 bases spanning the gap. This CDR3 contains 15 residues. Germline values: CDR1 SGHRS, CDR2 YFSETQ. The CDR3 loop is CASGVAVAGYNEQFF. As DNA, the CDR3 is TGCGCCAGCGGGGTCGCGGTCGCGGGATACAATGAGCAGTTCTTC.

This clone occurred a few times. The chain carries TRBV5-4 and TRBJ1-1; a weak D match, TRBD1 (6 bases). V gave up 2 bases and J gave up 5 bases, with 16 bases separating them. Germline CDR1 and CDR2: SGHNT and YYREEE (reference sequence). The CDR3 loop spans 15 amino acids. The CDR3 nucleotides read TGTGCCAGCAGCTTAGTACAGGGCACGGGTACTGAAGCTTTCTTT. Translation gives CASSLVQGTGTEAFF. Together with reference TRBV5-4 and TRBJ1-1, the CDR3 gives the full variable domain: ETGVTQSPTHLIKTRGQQVTLRCSSQSGHNTVSWYQQALGQGPQFIFQYYREEENGRGNFPPRFSGLQFPNYSSELNVNALELDDSALYLCASSLVQGTGTEAFFGQGTRLTVV.

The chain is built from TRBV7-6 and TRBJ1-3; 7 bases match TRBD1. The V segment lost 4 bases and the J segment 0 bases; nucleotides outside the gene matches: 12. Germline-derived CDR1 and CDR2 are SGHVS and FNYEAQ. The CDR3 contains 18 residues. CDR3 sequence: CASSSRRDSGFSGNTIYF. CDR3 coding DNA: TGTGCCAGCAGCTCTCGCCGGGACAGCGGCTTCTCTGGAAACACCATATATTTT.

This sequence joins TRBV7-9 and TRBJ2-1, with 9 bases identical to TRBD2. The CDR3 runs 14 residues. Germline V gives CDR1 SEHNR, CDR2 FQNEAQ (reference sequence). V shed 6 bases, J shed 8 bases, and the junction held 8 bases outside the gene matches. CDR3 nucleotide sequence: TGTGCCAGCAGACGAGGAGCGGGAGGCGATGAGCAGTTCTTC. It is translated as CASRRGAGGDEQFF.

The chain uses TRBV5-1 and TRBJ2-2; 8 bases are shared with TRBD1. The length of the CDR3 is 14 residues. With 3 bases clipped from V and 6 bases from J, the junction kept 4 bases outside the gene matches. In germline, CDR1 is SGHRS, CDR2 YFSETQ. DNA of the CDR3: TGCGCCAGCAGCTGGACAGGGTTTCCCGGGGAGCTGTTTTTT. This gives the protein CASSWTGFPGELFF.

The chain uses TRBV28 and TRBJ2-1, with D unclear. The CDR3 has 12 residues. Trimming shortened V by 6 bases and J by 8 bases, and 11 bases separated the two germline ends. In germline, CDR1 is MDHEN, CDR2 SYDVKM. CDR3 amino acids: CASRLGLDEQFF. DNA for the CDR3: TGTGCCAGCAGGTTGGGCCTGGATGAGCAGTTCTTC.

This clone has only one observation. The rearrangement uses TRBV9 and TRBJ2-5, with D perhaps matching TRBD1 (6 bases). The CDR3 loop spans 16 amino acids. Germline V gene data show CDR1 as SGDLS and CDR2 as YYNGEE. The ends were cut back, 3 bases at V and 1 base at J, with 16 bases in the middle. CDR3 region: CASSALQGISQETQYF. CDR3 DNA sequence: TGTGCCAGCAGCGCCCTTCAGGGGATCAGCCAAGAGACCCAGTACTTC.

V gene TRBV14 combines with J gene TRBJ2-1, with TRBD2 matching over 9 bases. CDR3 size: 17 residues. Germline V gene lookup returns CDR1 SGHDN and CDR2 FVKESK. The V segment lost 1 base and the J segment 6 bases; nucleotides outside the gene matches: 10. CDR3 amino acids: CASSQVSAGGLRNEQFF. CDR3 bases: TGTGCCAGCAGCCAAGTATCGGCGGGAGGGTTGCGCAATGAGCAGTTCTTC.

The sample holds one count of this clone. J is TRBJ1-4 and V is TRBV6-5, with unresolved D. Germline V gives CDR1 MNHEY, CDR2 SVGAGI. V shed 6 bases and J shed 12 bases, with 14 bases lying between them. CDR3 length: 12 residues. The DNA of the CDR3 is TGTGCCAGCAGCGATCTTCAGGCTGAACTGTTTTTT. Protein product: CASSDLQAELFF.

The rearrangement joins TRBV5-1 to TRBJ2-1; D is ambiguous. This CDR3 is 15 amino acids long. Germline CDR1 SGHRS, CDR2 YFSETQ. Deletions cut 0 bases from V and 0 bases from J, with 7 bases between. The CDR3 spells CASSLDISSYNEQFF. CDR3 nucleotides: TGCGCCAGCAGCTTGGACATAAGCTCCTACAATGAGCAGTTCTTC.

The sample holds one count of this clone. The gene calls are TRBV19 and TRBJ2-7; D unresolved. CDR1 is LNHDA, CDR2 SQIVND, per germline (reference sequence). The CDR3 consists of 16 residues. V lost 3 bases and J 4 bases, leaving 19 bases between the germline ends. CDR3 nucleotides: TGTGCCAGTAGTATGGATCTGCGGTACGGGCGGTACGAGCAGTACTTC. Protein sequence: CASSMDLRYGRYEQYF.